This T cell receptor (beta chain) appears in the sequencing data of a study of blood T cell repertoires in COVID-19. Study as a whole: PBMCs, B-cell-depleted T cells, or T cells provided the cDNA or gDNA that made up the material.

Sequencing was performed with immunoSEQ multiplex PCR; in TCRdb, only in-frame clones are kept and a portion is missing. The sample carries around 310,000 clones, around 91% recorded once. Germline values: CDR1 SNHLY, CDR2 FYNNEI. The CDR3 loop spans 15 amino acids. Trimming took 5 bases from V and 4 from J, leaving 15 bases between them. The specimen was peripheral blood. The source of this sequence is a woman aged 60-75 years with acute or convalescent COVID-19. This rearrangement joins TRBV2 to TRBJ2-1; tentative D call: TRBD1 (6 bases). The CDR3 reads CASSSGTMGYNEQFF. The CDR3 DNA is TGTGCCAGCAGTTCGGGGACAATGGGATACAATGAGCAGTTCTTC. The complete variable domain, with remaining parts taken from reference TRBV2 and TRBJ2-1, reads EPEVTQTPSHQVTQMGQEVILRCVPISNHLYFYWYRQILGQKVEFLVSFYNNEISEKSEIFDDQFSVERPDGSNFTLKIRSTKLEDSAMYFCASSSGTMGYNEQFFGPGTRLTVL.